Included here is one T cell receptor beta chain sequence, with context. Its antigen is still unknown. The table came from immunoSEQ multiplex PCR; TCRdb's copy has only in-frame clones and leaves some out. The data contain 17,000 or so clones, approximately 80% of them singletons. V lost 7 bases, J lost 2 bases, and 14 bases lay in between. Germline V lookup: CDR1 KGHDR, CDR2 SFDVKD. CDR3 size: 14 residues. The source of the sample is a study of CD4 T cells in relation to SARS-CoV-2 and coronaviruses. For the study at large: Crossreactive spike epitopes shared across donors were mapped to their HLA restriction. Study-wide findings and caveats: Crossreactivity was assessed only for spike protein, not other viral proteins. SARS-CoV-2-driven expansion was significantly weaker in crossreactive than monoreactive clones.

Before the COVID-19 pandemic, during about 2011-2019, CD4+ T cells were taken from unexposed donors. Isolation of CD4+ T cells took place after less than twelve days in culture. Unexposed-donor CD4+ T cells were probed with SARS-CoV-2 S/N and four cold-coronavirus spikes, cells permitting. This receptor was obtained from a human donor in good health. The chain couples TRBV24-1 to TRBJ2-7; D unresolved. The sequenced sample consisted of CD4+ T cells from PBMCs, cultured in vitro. The CDR3 DNA sequence: TGTGCCACCAGACATGAGGAACCCGCCTACGAGCAGTACTTC. Translating it yields CATRHEEPAYEQYF.